The clone carrying this TCR beta chain was observed a few times. Its antigen is not known. Patients were excluded because of uncontrolled infection, other autoimmune disease, pregnancy or lactation. Each diagnosis was grounded in clinical symptoms, serum thyroxine and TRAb, thyroid ultrasound, and orbital computed tomography. This entry belongs to a study of T cells in Graves' hyperthyroidism and ophthalmopathy. In the study overall: Peripheral blood was obtained at initial diagnosis, preceding any treatment. General study results and limits: Among thyroid clonotypes expanded above 0.001, most also appeared in blood.

TCR beta CDR3 region amplification was performed from RNA transcripts. RT-PCR in the first round (using the HTBI primer set) targeted the TCR CDR3. TCRdb reprocessed the multiplex PCR reads via MiXCR and lists one record per CDR3 protein. This sample yields around 420,000 distinct CDR3 sequences, of which about a sixth are seen a single time; 14% belongs to the top ten. The CDR3 length is 13 residues. Germline-derived CDR1 and CDR2 are MNHGY and SVAAGI. The V end was cut by 1 base, the J end by 1 base, with 4 bases between. This chain uses TRBV6-9 with TRBJ1-1; no clear D. The TCR comes from a woman aged 18-29 years with Graves' hyperthyroidism. Sequences were obtained from blood. In nucleotides, the CDR3 is TGTGCCAGCAGTTATTTCCGGAACACTGAAGCTTTCTTT. It translates to CASSYFRNTEAFF.